The rows below give T cell receptor beta chains drawn from one sample of a study of cytomegalovirus exposure and HLA in healthy donors. The method was immunoSEQ multiplex PCR; TCRdb's version includes in-frame clones alone and lacks a portion of them. Among some 140,000 clones listed, about 70% were seen once. The sample comprised PBMCs. All receptors come from a man between 18 and 35 years old in good health and CMV-seronegative. Both conserved end residues are part of each CDR3. D genes are given only for firm matches. Rows may omit the clone size; those that give it use once, few, many or a size class.

CDR3	DNA	J	size	V	D
CASRGPGVNTEAFF	TGTGCCAGCAGAGGGCCGGGGGTGAACACTGAAGCTTTCTTT	TRBJ1-1	.	TRBV6-4	.
CASSSTREGETQYF	TGTGCCAGCAGCAGCACTCGGGAGGGAGAGACCCAGTACTTC	TRBJ2-5	.	TRBV5-6	TRBD2
CASSEPPGQPMNTEAFF	TGTGCCAGCAGCGAGCCACCGGGACAGCCTATGAACACTGAAGCTTTCTTT	TRBJ1-1	.	TRBV9	TRBD1
CSVLEHLYQETQYF	TGCAGCGTTCTCGAACACCTGTACCAAGAGACCCAGTACTTC	TRBJ2-5	.	TRBV29-1	.
CASSEGGADLGAFF	TGTGCCAGCAGTGAAGGGGGCGCGGATCTGGGGGCTTTCTTT	TRBJ1-1	.	TRBV6-1	.
CASSLVAGGLYEQFF	TGTGCCAGCAGTTTAGTTGCGGGGGGGCTATATGAGCAGTTCTTC	TRBJ2-1	few	TRBV27	TRBD2
CASSEGPWSYNEQFF	TGTGCCAGCAGTGAGGGGCCTTGGTCCTACAATGAGCAGTTCTTC	TRBJ2-1	.	TRBV6-4	.
CASTGGWQNSPLHF	TGTGCCAGCACCGGAGGCTGGCAAAATTCACCCCTCCACTTT	TRBJ1-6	few	TRBV7-2	.
CASSFNRGPYEQYF	TGTGCCAGCAGTTTCAACAGGGGGCCATACGAGCAGTACTTC	TRBJ2-7	.	TRBV6-5	TRBD1
CASSRQGNYSPLHF	TGTGCCAGCAGCCGGCAGGGGAATTATTCACCCCTCCACTTT	TRBJ1-6	.	TRBV11-2	.
CASSASSGGYNEQFF	TGTGCCAGCAGCGCGTCTAGCGGGGGTTACAATGAGCAGTTCTTC	TRBJ2-1	.	TRBV9	TRBD2
CASSQEQRGVFFNEQFF	TGTGCCAGCAGCCAAGAGCAGCGGGGGGTCTTCTTCAATGAGCAGTTCTTC	TRBJ2-1	.	TRBV4-2	TRBD2
CASSSRQVSLNEKLFF	TGTGCCAGCAGCTCACGACAGGTTTCCCTTAATGAAAAACTGTTTTTT	TRBJ1-4	.	TRBV5-6	.
CASSPDGSGNTIYF	TGCGCCAGCAGCCCCGACGGGTCGGGAAACACCATATATTTT	TRBJ1-3	.	TRBV5-1	.